These T cell receptor beta chains were read from a single sample in a study of blood T cell repertoires in COVID-19. Measured with immunoSEQ multiplex PCR; TCRdb has only the in-frame clones, and not every one. The top ten clones hold less than 15% of a sample with 150,000 to 200,000 clones, roughly 79% of them seen once. Sequencing was done on a sample of peripheral blood. The receptors come from an elderly woman with COVID-19, enrolled during active disease. Both conserved end residues are part of each CDR3. Fields, in order: V gene, D gene, J gene, CDR3 DNA, CDR3 protein. A D gene is named only where the DNA matches it firmly.

V: TRBV19; D: TRBD2; J: TRBJ2-1; DNA: TGTGCCAGTAGTCCTTTAGCGGGAATACCCTACAATGAGCAGTTCTTC; CDR3: CASSPLAGIPYNEQFF
V: TRBV21-1; D: NA; J: TRBJ2-7; DNA: TGTGCCAGCAGCCCCCGGGATTGGAGCGGGAGTGGCTACGAGCAGTACTTC; CDR3: CASSPRDWSGSGYEQYF
V: TRBV4-3; D: NA; J: TRBJ2-3; DNA: TGCGCCAGCAGCCAAGATCGTCCGTTCCCTACGCAGTATTTT; CDR3: CASSQDRPFPTQYF
V: TRBV10-3; D: TRBD2; J: TRBJ2-3; DNA: TGTGCCATCGGCCTAGCGGGAAGAGATACGCAGTATTTT; CDR3: CAIGLAGRDTQYF
V: TRBV3-1/TRBV3-2; D: TRBD2; J: TRBJ2-5; DNA: TGTGCCAGCAGCCAAGTGTGGGGGGGAGTAGAGACCCAGTACTTC; CDR3: CASSQVWGGVETQYF
V: TRBV11-2; D: TRBD1; J: TRBJ1-1; DNA: TGTGCCAGCAGGTCTACAGGGGGCCGCGAAGCTTTCTTT; CDR3: CASRSTGGREAFF
V: TRBV7-9; D: NA; J: TRBJ1-1; DNA: TGTGCCAGCAGCTTAGCCGGGATTAATGAAGCTTTCTTT; CDR3: CASSLAGINEAFF
V: TRBV7-2; D: TRBD1; J: TRBJ1-2; DNA: TGTGCCAGCAGCCTCATCGACAGGGTTGGTGGCTACACCTTC; CDR3: CASSLIDRVGGYTF
V: TRBV7-9; D: TRBD1; J: TRBJ1-2; DNA: TGTGCCAGCAACCAACAGGGGGACTATGGCTACACCTTC; CDR3: CASNQQGDYGYTF
V: TRBV6-1; D: NA; J: TRBJ1-5; DNA: TGTGCCAGCAGTGAAATAGGGGCCGGTCAGCCCCAGCATTTT; CDR3: CASSEIGAGQPQHF